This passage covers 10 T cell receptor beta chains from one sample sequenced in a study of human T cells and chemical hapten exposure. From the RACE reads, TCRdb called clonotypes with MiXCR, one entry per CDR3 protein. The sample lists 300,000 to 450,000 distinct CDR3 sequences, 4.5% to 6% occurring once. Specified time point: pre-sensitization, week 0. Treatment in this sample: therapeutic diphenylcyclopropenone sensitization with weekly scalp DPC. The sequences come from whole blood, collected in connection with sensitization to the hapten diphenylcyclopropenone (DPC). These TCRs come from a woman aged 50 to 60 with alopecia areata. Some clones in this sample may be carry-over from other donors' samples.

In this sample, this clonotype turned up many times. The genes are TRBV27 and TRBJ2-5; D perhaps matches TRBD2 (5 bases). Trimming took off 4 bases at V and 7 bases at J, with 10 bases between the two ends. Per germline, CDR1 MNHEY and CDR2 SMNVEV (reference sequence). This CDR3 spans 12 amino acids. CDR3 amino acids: CASSSIEGTQYF. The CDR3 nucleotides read TGTGCCAGCAGTTCCATCGAGGGGACCCAGTACTTC.

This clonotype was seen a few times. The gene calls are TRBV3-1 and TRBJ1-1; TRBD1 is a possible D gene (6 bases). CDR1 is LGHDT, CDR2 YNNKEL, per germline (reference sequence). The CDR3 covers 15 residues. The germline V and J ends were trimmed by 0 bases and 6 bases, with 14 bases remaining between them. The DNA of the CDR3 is TGTGCCAGCAGCCAAGATCATGCGACAGGCGCTGAAGCTTTCTTT. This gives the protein CASSQDHATGAEAFF.

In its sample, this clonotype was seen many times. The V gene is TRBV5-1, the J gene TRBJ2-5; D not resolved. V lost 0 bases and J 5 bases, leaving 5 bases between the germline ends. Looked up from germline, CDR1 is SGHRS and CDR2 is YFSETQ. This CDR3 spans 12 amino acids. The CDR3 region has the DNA TGCGCCAGCAGCTTGGGGGTGGAGACCCAGTACTTC. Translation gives CASSLGVETQYF.

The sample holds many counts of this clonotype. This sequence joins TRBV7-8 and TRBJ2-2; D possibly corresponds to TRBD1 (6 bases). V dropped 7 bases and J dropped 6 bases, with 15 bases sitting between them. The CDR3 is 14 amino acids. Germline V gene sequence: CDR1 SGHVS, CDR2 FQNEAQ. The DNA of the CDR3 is TGTGCCAGCACCCAAATCACAGGGCCCGGGGAGCTGTTTTTT. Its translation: CASTQITGPGELFF.

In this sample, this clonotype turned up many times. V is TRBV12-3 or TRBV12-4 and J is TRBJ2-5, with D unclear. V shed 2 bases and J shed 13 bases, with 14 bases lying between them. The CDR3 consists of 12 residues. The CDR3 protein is CASSLSDRVRYF. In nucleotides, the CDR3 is TGTGCCAGCAGTTTATCCGACCGTGTGAGGTACTTC.

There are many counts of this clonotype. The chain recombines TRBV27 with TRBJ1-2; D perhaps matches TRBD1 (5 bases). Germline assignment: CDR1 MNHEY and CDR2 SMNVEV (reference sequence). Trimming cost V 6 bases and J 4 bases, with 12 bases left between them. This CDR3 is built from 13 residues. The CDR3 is CASSWGPLYGYTF. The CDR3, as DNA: TGTGCCAGCAGCTGGGGACCTCTCTATGGCTACACCTTC.

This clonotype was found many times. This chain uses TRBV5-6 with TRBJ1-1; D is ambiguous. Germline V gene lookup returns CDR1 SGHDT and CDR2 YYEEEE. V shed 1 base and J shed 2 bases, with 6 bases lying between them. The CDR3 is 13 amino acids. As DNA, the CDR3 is TGTGCCAGCAGCTTGATTTATAACACTGAAGCTTTCTTT. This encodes CASSLIYNTEAFF.

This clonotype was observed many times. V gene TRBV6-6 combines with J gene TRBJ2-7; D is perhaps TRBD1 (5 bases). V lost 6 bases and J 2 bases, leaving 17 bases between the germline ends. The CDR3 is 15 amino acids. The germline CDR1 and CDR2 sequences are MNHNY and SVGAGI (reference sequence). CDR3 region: CASSTSLDIAYEQYF. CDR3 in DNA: TGTGCCAGCAGCACCTCTTTGGACATTGCCTACGAGCAGTACTTC.

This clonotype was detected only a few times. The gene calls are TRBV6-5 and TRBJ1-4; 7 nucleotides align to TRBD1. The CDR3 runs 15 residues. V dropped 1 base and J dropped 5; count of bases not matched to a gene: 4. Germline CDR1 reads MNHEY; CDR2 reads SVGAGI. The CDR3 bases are TGTGCCAGCAGTTACTGGGGCAGGGGGAATGAAAAACTGTTTTTT. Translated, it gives CASSYWGRGNEKLFF.

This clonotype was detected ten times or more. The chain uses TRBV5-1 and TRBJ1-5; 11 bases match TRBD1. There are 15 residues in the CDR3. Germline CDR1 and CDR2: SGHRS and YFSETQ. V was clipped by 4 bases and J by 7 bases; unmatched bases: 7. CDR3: CASSPGTGGPQPQHF. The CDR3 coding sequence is TGCGCCAGCAGCCCCGGGACAGGGGGACCCCAGCCCCAGCATTTT.